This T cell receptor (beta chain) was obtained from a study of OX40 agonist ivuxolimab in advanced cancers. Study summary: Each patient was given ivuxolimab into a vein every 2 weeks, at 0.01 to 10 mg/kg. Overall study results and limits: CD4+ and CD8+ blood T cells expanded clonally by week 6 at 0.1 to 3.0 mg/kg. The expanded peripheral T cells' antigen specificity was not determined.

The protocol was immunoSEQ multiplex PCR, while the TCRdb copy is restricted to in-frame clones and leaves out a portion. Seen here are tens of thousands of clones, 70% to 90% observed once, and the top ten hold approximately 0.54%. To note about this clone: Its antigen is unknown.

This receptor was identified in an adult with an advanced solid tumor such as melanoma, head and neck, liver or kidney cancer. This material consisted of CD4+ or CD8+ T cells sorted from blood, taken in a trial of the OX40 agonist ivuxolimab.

CDR3 nucleotide sequence: TGTGCCAGCAGCTTGTCAGGGGGCTATGGCTACACCTTC. Translation: CASSLSGGYGYTF. The rearrangement joins TRBV5-4 to TRBJ1-2, with 7 nucleotides matching TRBD1. Germline V gene data show CDR1 as SGHNT and CDR2 as YYREEE (reference sequence). This CDR3 comprises 13 residues. V lost 1 base, J lost 4 bases, and 1 base stayed unmatched.